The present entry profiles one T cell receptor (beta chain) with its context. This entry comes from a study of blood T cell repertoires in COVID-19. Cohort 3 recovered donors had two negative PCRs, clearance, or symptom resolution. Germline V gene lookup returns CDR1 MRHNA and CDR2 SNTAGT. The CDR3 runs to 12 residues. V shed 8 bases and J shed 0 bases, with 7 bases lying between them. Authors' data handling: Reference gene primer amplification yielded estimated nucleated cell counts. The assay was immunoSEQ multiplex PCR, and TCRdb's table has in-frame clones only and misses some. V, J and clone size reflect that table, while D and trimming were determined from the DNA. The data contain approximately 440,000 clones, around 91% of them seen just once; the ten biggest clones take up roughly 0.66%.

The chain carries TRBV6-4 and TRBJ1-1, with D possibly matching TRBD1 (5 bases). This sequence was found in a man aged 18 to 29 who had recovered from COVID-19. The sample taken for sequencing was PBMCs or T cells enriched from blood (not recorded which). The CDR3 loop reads CASRGMNTEAFF. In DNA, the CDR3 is TGTGCCAGCCGGGGGATGAACACTGAAGCTTTCTTT.